A single T cell receptor (beta chain) is shown here with its context. Here immunoSEQ multiplex PCR was the method, and the copy in TCRdb shows in-frame clones only, minus some. The sample carries tens of thousands of clones, 86% recorded once. The data are from a study of PD-1 blockade in classical Hodgkin lymphoma. The germline V gene has CDR1 SGHRS and CDR2 YFSETQ. V lost 5 bases, J lost 6 bases, and 12 bases lay in between. CDR3 size: 14 residues. The patients all showed relapse after autologous stem cell transplantation, while their brentuximab vedotin exposure varied. The sample consisted of peripheral blood mononuclear cells (PBMCs), taken at baseline. This TCR was sampled from a human donor with classical Hodgkin lymphoma. The chain couples TRBV5-1 to TRBJ1-6; D remains ambiguous. As DNA, the CDR3 is TGCGCCAGCAGGGGATCGGGCTCTAATTCACCCCTCCACTTT. Translation gives CASRGSGSNSPLHF.